A selection of T cell receptor beta chains follows, all from one sample in a study of blood T cell repertoires in COVID-19. Sequencing used immunoSEQ multiplex PCR; TCRdb keeps in-frame clones, though not all of them. The table lists some 180,000 clones, approximately 90% of them singletons. The sequencing input was peripheral blood. These receptors were taken from a man between 45 and 60 years old with acute or convalescent COVID-19. Both conserved end residues are part of each CDR3. The order of the fields is CDR3 protein, CDR3 DNA, J gene, clone size, V gene, D gene. The D gene is left open where the match is weak. Not all rows give a size; the values are once, few, many and, for expanded clones, a class.

CDR3aa: CASSLGLGGNTEAFF
CDR3nt: TGTGCCAGCAGCTTAGGCCTCGGGGGGAACACTGAAGCTTTCTTT
j_gene: TRBJ1-1
abundance: -
v_gene: TRBV13
d_gene: -

CDR3aa: CASSMSGGTQYF
CDR3nt: TGTGCCAGCAGCATGAGCGGGGGGACGCAGTATTTT
j_gene: TRBJ2-3
abundance: -
v_gene: TRBV5-5
d_gene: TRBD2

CDR3aa: CASSQLIRDMGNNEQFF
CDR3nt: TGCGCCAGCAGCCAACTGATCAGGGACATGGGGAACAATGAGCAGTTCTTC
j_gene: TRBJ2-1
abundance: -
v_gene: TRBV4-1
d_gene: -

CDR3aa: CASSLRWGGTDTQYF
CDR3nt: TGTGCCAGCAGCTTACGGTGGGGGGGCACAGATACGCAGTATTTT
j_gene: TRBJ2-3
abundance: -
v_gene: TRBV7-3
d_gene: -

CDR3aa: CSVESRGGSNYGYTF
CDR3nt: TGCAGCGTTGAATCACGAGGGGGATCTAACTATGGCTACACCTTC
j_gene: TRBJ1-2
abundance: -
v_gene: TRBV29-1
d_gene: -

CDR3aa: CASRPGQRSSYNEQFF
CDR3nt: TGTGCCAGCAGGCCCGGACAGAGGAGCTCCTACAATGAGCAGTTCTTC
j_gene: TRBJ2-1
abundance: -
v_gene: TRBV2
d_gene: -

CDR3aa: CASSRNGRSNEKLFF
CDR3nt: TGTGCCAGCAGCCGCAACGGTCGGTCTAATGAAAAACTGTTTTTT
j_gene: TRBJ1-4
abundance: -
v_gene: TRBV3-1/TRBV3-2
d_gene: -

CDR3aa: CASSLAGTFYGYTF
CDR3nt: TGTGCCAGCAGCTTGGCCGGGACATTCTATGGCTACACCTTC
j_gene: TRBJ1-2
abundance: -
v_gene: TRBV5-6
d_gene: -

CDR3aa: CASSSGTGRETQYF
CDR3nt: TGTGCCAGCAGTTCGGGGACAGGGCGTGAGACCCAGTACTTC
j_gene: TRBJ2-5
abundance: -
v_gene: TRBV28
d_gene: TRBD1

CDR3aa: CASGFSLGGGAGGGELFF
CDR3nt: TGTGCTAGTGGTTTCTCCCTAGGCGGGGGGGCCGGTGGCGGGGAGCTGTTTTTT
j_gene: TRBJ2-2
abundance: -
v_gene: TRBV12-5
d_gene: TRBD2

CDR3aa: CASSLSSAAYNEQFF
CDR3nt: TGTGCCAGCAGCTTGAGCAGCGCGGCATACAATGAGCAGTTCTTC
j_gene: TRBJ2-1
abundance: -
v_gene: TRBV5-4
d_gene: -

CDR3aa: CASSRDSSGANVLTF
CDR3nt: TGTGCCAGTAGTAGAGACAGCTCTGGGGCCAACGTCCTGACTTTC
j_gene: TRBJ2-6
abundance: -
v_gene: TRBV19
d_gene: -

CDR3aa: CASSANRGKQTEQFF
CDR3nt: TGTGCCAGCAGTGCGAACAGGGGGAAACAAACTGAGCAGTTCTTC
j_gene: TRBJ2-1
abundance: -
v_gene: TRBV2
d_gene: TRBD1

CDR3aa: CASSLDTTTQYF
CDR3nt: TGTGCCAGCAGCTTAGACACGACGACCCAGTACTTC
j_gene: TRBJ2-5
abundance: -
v_gene: TRBV5-6
d_gene: -

CDR3aa: CASSVELPIGQLFF
CDR3nt: TGTGCCAGCAGTGTAGAACTGCCGATTGGGCAACTGTTTTTT
j_gene: TRBJ1-4
abundance: -
v_gene: TRBV2
d_gene: -

CDR3aa: CASSGQGPISPLHF
CDR3nt: TGTGCCAGCAGTGGACAGGGGCCTATATCACCCCTCCACTTT
j_gene: TRBJ1-6
abundance: once
v_gene: TRBV2
d_gene: TRBD1

CDR3aa: CASSSDRVEGYTF
CDR3nt: TGTGCCAGCAGCAGCGACAGGGTAGAAGGCTACACCTTC
j_gene: TRBJ1-2
abundance: -
v_gene: TRBV7-2
d_gene: TRBD1

CDR3aa: CASRPVNYGYTF
CDR3nt: TGTGCCAGCAGGCCGGTGAACTATGGCTACACCTTC
j_gene: TRBJ1-2
abundance: -
v_gene: TRBV7-9
d_gene: -

CDR3aa: CAWSVPRGNGDTQYF
CDR3nt: TGTGCCTGGAGCGTCCCCAGGGGGAACGGAGATACGCAGTATTTT
j_gene: TRBJ2-3
abundance: once
v_gene: TRBV30
d_gene: TRBD1

CDR3aa: CAWTKMNYGYTF
CDR3nt: TGTGCCTGGACTAAGATGAACTATGGCTACACCTTC
j_gene: TRBJ1-2
abundance: -
v_gene: TRBV30
d_gene: -

CDR3aa: CASRRLAGGRDNTGELFF
CDR3nt: TGTGCCAGCAGAAGACTAGCGGGGGGCCGGGACAACACCGGGGAGCTGTTTTTT
j_gene: TRBJ2-2
abundance: -
v_gene: TRBV7-2
d_gene: TRBD2

CDR3aa: CAISEGQETTLQYF
CDR3nt: TGTGCCATCAGTGAGGGACAGGAGACAACTTTACAGTACTTC
j_gene: TRBJ2-7
abundance: -
v_gene: TRBV10-3
d_gene: TRBD1

CDR3aa: CASRPDSWLHEQYF
CDR3nt: TGCGCCAGCAGACCGGACAGCTGGCTCCACGAGCAGTACTTC
j_gene: TRBJ2-7
abundance: -
v_gene: TRBV4-1
d_gene: -

CDR3aa: CASSVAVGGGNYGYTF
CDR3nt: TGTGCCAGCTCGGTCGCGGTAGGAGGTGGTAACTATGGCTACACCTTC
j_gene: TRBJ1-2
abundance: -
v_gene: TRBV18
d_gene: -

CDR3aa: CASSKGSSGRAIRYNEQFF
CDR3nt: TGTGCCAGCAGCAAAGGGAGTAGCGGGAGGGCCATACGCTACAATGAGCAGTTCTTC
j_gene: TRBJ2-1
abundance: -
v_gene: TRBV21-1
d_gene: -

CDR3aa: CASSVSGTSGSRRTDTQYF
CDR3nt: TGTGCCAGCAGCGTATCCGGGACTAGCGGCTCGAGACGCACAGATACGCAGTATTTT
j_gene: TRBJ2-3
abundance: -
v_gene: TRBV9
d_gene: TRBD2

CDR3aa: CASSPVGAQETQYF
CDR3nt: TGTGCCAGCAGCCCAGTAGGGGCACAAGAGACCCAGTACTTC
j_gene: TRBJ2-5
abundance: -
v_gene: TRBV9
d_gene: -

CDR3aa: CASSVLAGEETQYF
CDR3nt: TGTGCCAGCAGCGTACTAGCGGGGGAAGAGACCCAGTACTTC
j_gene: TRBJ2-5
abundance: -
v_gene: TRBV9
d_gene: TRBD2

CDR3aa: CASSERGSYSNQPQHF
CDR3nt: TGTGCCAGCAGTGAGAGGGGGAGTTATAGCAATCAGCCCCAGCATTTT
j_gene: TRBJ1-5
abundance: -
v_gene: TRBV6-1
d_gene: -

CDR3aa: CATSRVGDLDTQYF
CDR3nt: TGTGCCACCAGCAGAGTCGGGGATTTGGATACGCAGTATTTT
j_gene: TRBJ2-3
abundance: -
v_gene: TRBV15
d_gene: -

CDR3aa: CASSPTGLETQYF
CDR3nt: TGTGCCAGCAGTCCGACAGGGCTGGAGACCCAGTACTTC
j_gene: TRBJ2-5
abundance: once
v_gene: TRBV27
d_gene: TRBD1

CDR3aa: CSVPRWGEGEQFF
CDR3nt: TGCAGCGTCCCCAGGTGGGGGGAGGGTGAGCAGTTCTTC
j_gene: TRBJ2-1
abundance: -
v_gene: TRBV29-1
d_gene: TRBD2

CDR3aa: CASSESKYNSPLHF
CDR3nt: TGTGCCAGCTCAGAGTCGAAATATAATTCACCCCTCCACTTT
j_gene: TRBJ1-6
abundance: -
v_gene: TRBV18
d_gene: -

CDR3aa: CASSLGVEGKLFF
CDR3nt: TGTGCCAGCAGCCTGGGAGTAGAGGGAAAACTGTTTTTT
j_gene: TRBJ1-4
abundance: -
v_gene: TRBV14
d_gene: -

CDR3aa: CASSQDRAGEQYF
CDR3nt: TGTGCCAGTAGCCAGGACAGGGCGGGGGAGCAGTACTTC
j_gene: TRBJ2-7
abundance: -
v_gene: TRBV19
d_gene: TRBD1

CDR3aa: CASRPYSGASTDTQYF
CDR3nt: TGTGCCAGCAGACCCTATAGCGGGGCTAGCACAGATACGCAGTATTTT
j_gene: TRBJ2-3
abundance: -
v_gene: TRBV28
d_gene: TRBD2

CDR3aa: CASSQGLGDTQYF
CDR3nt: TGCGCCAGCAGCCAAGGACTCGGGGATACGCAGTATTTT
j_gene: TRBJ2-3
abundance: -
v_gene: TRBV5-1
d_gene: -

CDR3aa: CASATGFYNSPLHF
CDR3nt: TGTGCCAGCGCTACAGGGTTTTATAATTCACCCCTCCACTTT
j_gene: TRBJ1-6
abundance: -
v_gene: TRBV7-2
d_gene: -

CDR3aa: CASSLRLAEPTYNEQFF
CDR3nt: TGTGCCAGCAGCCTTAGACTAGCGGAGCCCACCTACAATGAGCAGTTCTTC
j_gene: TRBJ2-1
abundance: -
v_gene: TRBV9
d_gene: TRBD2

CDR3aa: CASSFAGTEAFF
CDR3nt: TGTGCCAGCAGTTTCGCCGGCACTGAAGCTTTCTTT
j_gene: TRBJ1-1
abundance: -
v_gene: TRBV12-3/TRBV12-4
d_gene: -

CDR3aa: CAISELLGGANEKLFF
CDR3nt: TGTGCCATCAGTGAGCTCTTGGGGGGTGCTAATGAAAAACTGTTTTTT
j_gene: TRBJ1-4
abundance: -
v_gene: TRBV10-3
d_gene: -

CDR3aa: CASSTTSGRYEQYF
CDR3nt: TGTGCCAGCAGTACTACTAGCGGGAGGTACGAGCAGTACTTC
j_gene: TRBJ2-7
abundance: -
v_gene: TRBV28
d_gene: TRBD2

CDR3aa: CASSPPLAGGTDTQYF
CDR3nt: TGTGCCAGCTCACCACCGCTAGCGGGAGGCACAGATACGCAGTATTTT
j_gene: TRBJ2-3
abundance: -
v_gene: TRBV18
d_gene: TRBD2

CDR3aa: CASSPTGWPMNTEAFF
CDR3nt: TGCGCCAGCAGCCCAACAGGCTGGCCAATGAACACTGAAGCTTTCTTT
j_gene: TRBJ1-1
abundance: -
v_gene: TRBV5-1
d_gene: -

CDR3aa: CASSEQGHTQYF
CDR3nt: TGTGCCAGCAGTGAACAGGGGCATACGCAGTATTTT
j_gene: TRBJ2-3
abundance: -
v_gene: TRBV2
d_gene: -

CDR3aa: CASSEASGHSYEQYF
CDR3nt: TGTGCCAGTAGTGAGGCTAGCGGGCACTCCTACGAGCAGTACTTC
j_gene: TRBJ2-7
abundance: -
v_gene: TRBV19
d_gene: TRBD2

CDR3aa: CASSSPPRPQHF
CDR3nt: TGTGCCAGCAGTTCTCCCCCCCGGCCCCAGCATTTT
j_gene: TRBJ1-5
abundance: -
v_gene: TRBV12-3/TRBV12-4
d_gene: -

CDR3aa: CASSEFASVNQETQYF
CDR3nt: TGTGCCAGCAGTGAGTTCGCTAGCGTAAACCAAGAGACCCAGTACTTC
j_gene: TRBJ2-5
abundance: -
v_gene: TRBV2
d_gene: -

CDR3aa: CASGLVQGGRTEAFF
CDR3nt: TGTGCTAGTGGTTTGGTACAGGGGGGCAGGACTGAAGCTTTCTTT
j_gene: TRBJ1-1
abundance: -
v_gene: TRBV12-5
d_gene: TRBD1

CDR3aa: CASSSTRTDTRLYEQYF
CDR3nt: TGTGCCAGCAGCTCCACCCGGACAGACACTAGGTTATACGAGCAGTACTTC
j_gene: TRBJ2-7
abundance: -
v_gene: TRBV7-9
d_gene: -

CDR3aa: CASSLEGGGQPQHF
CDR3nt: TGTGCCAGCAGCTTGGAAGGGGGCGGTCAGCCCCAGCATTTT
j_gene: TRBJ1-5
abundance: -
v_gene: TRBV5-5
d_gene: TRBD1

CDR3aa: CASSRTGWVNQPQHF
CDR3nt: TGTGCCAGCAGCCGGACAGGGTGGGTCAATCAGCCCCAGCATTTT
j_gene: TRBJ1-5
abundance: -
v_gene: TRBV6-5
d_gene: TRBD1

CDR3aa: CASRVRTTGYGYTF
CDR3nt: TGTGCCAGTAGAGTGCGTACAACGGGGTATGGCTACACCTTC
j_gene: TRBJ1-2
abundance: -
v_gene: TRBV19
d_gene: -

CDR3aa: CASKFEYNEQFF
CDR3nt: TGTGCCAGCAAATTCGAGTACAATGAGCAGTTCTTC
j_gene: TRBJ2-1
abundance: -
v_gene: TRBV12-3/TRBV12-4
d_gene: -

CDR3aa: CASSQDRVNQPQHF
CDR3nt: TGTGCCAGCAGCCAAGACAGGGTAAACCAGCCCCAGCATTTT
j_gene: TRBJ1-5
abundance: -
v_gene: TRBV6-2/TRBV6-3
d_gene: TRBD1

CDR3aa: CASSPGQGIHQPQHF
CDR3nt: TGTGCCAGCTCACCGGGACAGGGGATTCATCAGCCCCAGCATTTT
j_gene: TRBJ1-5
abundance: -
v_gene: TRBV18
d_gene: TRBD1

CDR3aa: CASRLTGTSGISEQYF
CDR3nt: TGTGCCAGCAGGCTTACCGGGACTAGCGGGATTTCGGAGCAGTACTTC
j_gene: TRBJ2-7
abundance: -
v_gene: TRBV27
d_gene: TRBD2

CDR3aa: CASSYSRVAEQFF
CDR3nt: TGTGCCAGCAGTTACTCCCGCGTAGCGGAACAGTTCTTC
j_gene: TRBJ2-1
abundance: once
v_gene: TRBV6-2/TRBV6-3
d_gene: -